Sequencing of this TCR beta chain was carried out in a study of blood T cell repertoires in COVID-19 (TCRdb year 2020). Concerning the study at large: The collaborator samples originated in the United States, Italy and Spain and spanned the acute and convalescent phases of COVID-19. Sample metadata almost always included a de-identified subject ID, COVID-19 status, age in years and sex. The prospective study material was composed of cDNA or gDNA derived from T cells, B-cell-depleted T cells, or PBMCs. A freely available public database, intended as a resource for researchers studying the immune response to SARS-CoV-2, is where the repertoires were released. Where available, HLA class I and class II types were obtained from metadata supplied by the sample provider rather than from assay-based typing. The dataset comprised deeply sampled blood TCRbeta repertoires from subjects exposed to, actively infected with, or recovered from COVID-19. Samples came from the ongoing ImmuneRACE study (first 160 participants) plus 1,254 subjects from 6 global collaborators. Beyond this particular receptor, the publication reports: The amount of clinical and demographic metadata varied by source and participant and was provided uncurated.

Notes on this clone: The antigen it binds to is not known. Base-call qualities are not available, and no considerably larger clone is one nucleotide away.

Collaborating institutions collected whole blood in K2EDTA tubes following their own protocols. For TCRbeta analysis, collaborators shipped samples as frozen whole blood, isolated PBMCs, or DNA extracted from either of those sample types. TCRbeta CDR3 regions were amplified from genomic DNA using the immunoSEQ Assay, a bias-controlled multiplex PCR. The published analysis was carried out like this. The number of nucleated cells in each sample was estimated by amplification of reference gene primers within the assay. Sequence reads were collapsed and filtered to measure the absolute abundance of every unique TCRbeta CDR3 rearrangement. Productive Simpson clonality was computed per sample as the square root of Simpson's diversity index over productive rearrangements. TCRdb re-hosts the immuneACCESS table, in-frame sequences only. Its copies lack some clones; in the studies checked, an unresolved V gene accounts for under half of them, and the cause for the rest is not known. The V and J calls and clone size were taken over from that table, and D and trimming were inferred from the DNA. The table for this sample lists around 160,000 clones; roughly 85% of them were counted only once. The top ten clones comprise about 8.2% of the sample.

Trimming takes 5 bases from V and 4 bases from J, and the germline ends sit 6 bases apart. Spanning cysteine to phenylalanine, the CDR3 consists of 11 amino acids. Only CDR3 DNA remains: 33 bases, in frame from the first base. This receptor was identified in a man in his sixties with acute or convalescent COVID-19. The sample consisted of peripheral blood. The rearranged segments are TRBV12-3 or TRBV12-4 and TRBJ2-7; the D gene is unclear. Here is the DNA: TGTGCCAGCAGTGTTGAGTACGAGCAGTACTTC. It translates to CASSVEYEQYF.